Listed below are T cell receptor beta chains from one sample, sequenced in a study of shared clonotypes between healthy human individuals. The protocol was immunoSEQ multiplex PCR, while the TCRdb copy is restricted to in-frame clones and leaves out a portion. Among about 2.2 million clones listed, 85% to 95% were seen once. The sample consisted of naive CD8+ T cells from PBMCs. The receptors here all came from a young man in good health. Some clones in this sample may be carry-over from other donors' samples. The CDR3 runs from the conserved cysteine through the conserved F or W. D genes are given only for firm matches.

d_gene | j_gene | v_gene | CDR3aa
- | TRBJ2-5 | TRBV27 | CASSFGGLGETQYF
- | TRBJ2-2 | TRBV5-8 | CASSPERQSIIPRTGELFF
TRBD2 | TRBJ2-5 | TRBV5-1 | CASSLALAGGLRETQYF
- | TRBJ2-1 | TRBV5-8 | CASSTSKIEQFF
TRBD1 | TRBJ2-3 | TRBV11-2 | CASSLGRDRVTDTQYF
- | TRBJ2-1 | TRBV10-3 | CAISEWQGTYNEQFF
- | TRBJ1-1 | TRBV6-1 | CASSGFATEAFF
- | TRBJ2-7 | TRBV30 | CAWTKKGRDYEQYF
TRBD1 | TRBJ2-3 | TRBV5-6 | CASSTRQGATDTQYF
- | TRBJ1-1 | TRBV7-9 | CASTGPWEPEAFF